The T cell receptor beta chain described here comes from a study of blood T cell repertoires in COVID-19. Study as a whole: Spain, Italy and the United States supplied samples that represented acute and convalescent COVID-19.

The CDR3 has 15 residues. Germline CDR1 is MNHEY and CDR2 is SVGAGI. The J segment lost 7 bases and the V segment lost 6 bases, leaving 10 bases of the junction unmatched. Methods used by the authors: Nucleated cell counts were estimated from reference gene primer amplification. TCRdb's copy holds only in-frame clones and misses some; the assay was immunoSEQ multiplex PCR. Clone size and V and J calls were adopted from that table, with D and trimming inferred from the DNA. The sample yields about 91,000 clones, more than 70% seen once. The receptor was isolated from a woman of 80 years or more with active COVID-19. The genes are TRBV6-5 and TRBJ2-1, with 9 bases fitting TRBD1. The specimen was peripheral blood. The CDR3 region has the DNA TGTGCCAGCAGCTTAACAGGGGGCGTATTGAATGAGCAGTTCTTC. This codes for CASSLTGGVLNEQFF.